Listed here is a single TCR beta chain. Its antigen target is currently unknown. One junction end disagrees with the germline gene, perhaps due to a read error. The method behind the library was 5' RACE. Sequenced using an Illumina HiSeq 2500. The second PCR ran for about 7 to 11 cycles and used a J-beta primer mix along with a sample-barcoded 5' primer. Each TCR beta cDNA molecule received a unique molecular identifier from a template-switch 5' adaptor carrying 12 random nucleotides. At least 2.5 million CDR3-containing paired-end reads were obtained from each sample. The Mint cDNA synthesis kit, primed by a TRBC-specific oligonucleotide, was used to synthesize first-strand cDNA from all RNA. Following uracil-DNA glycosylase treatment, a first 18-cycle PCR with universal primers M1SS and BC2_uni_R was performed on all cDNA. Under the source paper's analysis protocol: Each sample was normalized by randomly selecting 1 million high-quality reads, each carrying a distinct molecular identifier. Instead of being binned into consensus sequences, reads that shared molecular identifiers were thrown out. MiTCR, run with a Q25 quality threshold and the strictest error-elimination algorithm, handled CDR3 identification, clonotype clustering and error correction. A nonparametric unseen species model using Euler transformation provided a lower-bound estimate of total TCR beta diversity. In TCRdb, the public reads were trimmed at Q25 with fastp and aligned with MiXCR, with productive beta chains retained. Rows are unified per CDR3 protein, each entry keeping the most common DNA and genes. The V and J calls here are based on TCRdb, not the publication. The sample table contains around 850,000 distinct CDR3 sequences; only one count was recorded for around 34% of them. Jointly, the top ten make up 10% to 15% of the sample.

These data come from a study of blood T cells in healthy people across ages (dated by TCRdb to between 2014 and 2017). The study in broad terms: In model experiments, roughly one uniquely barcoded TCR beta cDNA molecule per two T cells was captured by template switching. Age-related changes in TCR beta repertoire diversity were measured in the study by deep sequencing normalized with unique cDNA molecular identifiers. The donors were split into four age groups: young (average about 15 years), middle-aged (nearly 40), aged (more than 60) and long-lived (over 75). To avoid experimental bias, donors of different ages were distributed randomly across sequencing lanes. For two donors (one aged 18 to 29 and one aged 80 or older), the study analyzed two additional independent replicas of 1 million unique cDNA reads from the same blood draw.

Here is what the overall study found, with its caveats: Since profiling was done on bulk unsorted PBMCs, naive and antigen-experienced compartments could not be conclusively compared. Compared with the aged group, the long-lived group had more naive CD4+ T cells, fewer expanded clones and increased TCR diversity, a pattern suggesting age selection. As age increased, observed TCR beta diversity per million T cells dropped in a roughly linear way, and a significant reduction was already evident by age 40. Because the CMV infection status of the donors was unknown, age-related changes in expanded clonotypes may potentially have been confounded. Observed TCR beta diversity correlated strongly with the percentage of naive T cells measured by flow cytometry. Estimates of total diversity based on one million sequenced T cells were regarded as lower bounds and as underestimates.

Systemically healthy Caucasian individuals from Russia, 35 to 50 in total and aged roughly 6 to 100 years, were included as donors. Approximately 11 milliliters of peripheral blood were drawn from each donor into EDTA-treated Vacutainer tubes. Ficoll-Paque density-gradient centrifugation was used to isolate PBMCs, with at least 6.5 million per sample. Trizol reagent was used to extract total RNA from the PBMCs, yielding at least 5.5 micrograms per sample. For every donor, flow cytometry on a PBMC aliquot measured the percentage of naive CD45RAhigh/CD27high T cells. The CDR3 has 13 amino acids, counting the end cysteine and phenylalanine. Only CDR3 DNA is held: 39 bases, read in frame from base 1.

Recombination connected TRBV12-3 or TRBV12-4 to TRBJ2-4; TRBD2 is possibly the D segment (5 matching bases). The end of the DNA fits TRBJ2-7 better, so the J call may be wrong. This receptor was obtained from a man between 18 and 29 years old in good health. The sequencing input was blood. The CDR3 reads as follows: CTSSLSRGAEQYF. The DNA sequence reads TGTACCAGCAGTTTAAGTCGGGGAGCCGAGCAGTACTTC.